Given below is one T cell receptor (beta chain) in context. Methods used by the authors: By means of reference gene primer amplification, nucleated cell counts were estimated. Profiled with immunoSEQ multiplex PCR; TCRdb holds only in-frame clones, not every one. V, J and clone size are those of that table, while D and trimming were read from the DNA. Of about 87,000 clones listed, 70% to 85% are singletons. The data were obtained in a study of blood T cell repertoires in COVID-19. Whole-study context: Material from acute and convalescent COVID-19 was sourced from the United States, Italy and Spain. In each case, the material was cDNA or gDNA derived from T cells, B-cell-depleted T cells, or PBMCs.

Seattle patient enrollment occurred during active infection, with longitudinal follow-up thereafter. V shed 4 bases and J 3 bases; nucleotides not matched to a gene: 3. CDR1 is KGHSH and CDR2 is LQKENI in the germline V gene. This CDR3 has 14 residues. Sequenced input: peripheral blood. The J gene is TRBJ1-1, the V gene TRBV18; 9 nucleotides match TRBD1. This clonotype originated in a woman of 80 years or more with COVID-19, enrolled during active disease. As DNA, the CDR3 is TGTGCCAGCTCACTCGACAGGGGGGACACTGAAGCTTTCTTT. Its translation is CASSLDRGDTEAFF.